These T cell receptor beta chains were read from a single sample in a study of cytomegalovirus exposure and HLA in healthy donors. Profiling relied on immunoSEQ multiplex PCR, and the TCRdb table lists in-frame clones only, not all of them. This sample has around 200,000 clones, with 77% found just once. Material: PBMCs. The receptors derive from a woman aged 55-69 years in good health and CMV-seropositive. Both conserved end residues are part of each CDR3. Each record gives: D gene, J gene, clone size, V gene, CDR3 DNA, CDR3 protein. D genes are given only for firm matches. Size is stated for part of the rows, as once, few or many counts, or as a class when the clone is expanded.

. | TRBJ2-7 | once | TRBV29-1 | TGCAGCGTTGGGTCCCTCGAGTCTGGCGAGCAGTACTTC | CSVGSLESGEQYF
. | TRBJ1-2 | . | TRBV7-2 | TGTGCCAGCAGCTTCGGGGGTAACTATGGCTACACCTTC | CASSFGGNYGYTF
. | TRBJ2-3 | . | TRBV6-5 | TGTGCCAGCAGTCGACGGGGGAGCACAGATACGCAGTATTTT | CASSRRGSTDTQYF
. | TRBJ2-7 | . | TRBV27 | TGTGCCAGCAGTTTAAGGGGGAGTATCGACGAGCAGTACTTC | CASSLRGSIDEQYF
. | TRBJ1-2 | . | TRBV9 | TGTGCCAGCAGCGTATGGCAGGGTTCTGGCTATGGCTACACCTTC | CASSVWQGSGYGYTF
. | TRBJ1-3 | . | TRBV4-3 | TGCGCCAGCAGCCAAGGAACAGGGGGAAACACCATATATTTT | CASSQGTGGNTIYF
TRBD2 | TRBJ2-1 | . | TRBV6-5 | TGTGCCAGCACCAGGGGTAGCGGGGGGTATGAGCAGTTCTTC | CASTRGSGGYEQFF
TRBD1 | TRBJ1-4 | . | TRBV7-2 | TGTGCCAGCAGCTTAAGTGGGGGCCAGGGGGTTGGAAAACTGTTTTTT | CASSLSGGQGVGKLFF
TRBD2 | TRBJ2-5 | . | TRBV4-2 | TGTGCCAGCAGCCAAGTAGGGGTAGCGGGGGGCCAAGAGACCCAGTACTTC | CASSQVGVAGGQETQYF
TRBD1 | TRBJ1-2 | . | TRBV28 | TGTGCCAGCAGACCCGGGACAGGCTATTATGGCTACACCTTC | CASRPGTGYYGYTF
TRBD1 | TRBJ2-1 | . | TRBV7-6 | TGTGCCAGCAGCGATCTTACCTGGGACAGGTACAATGAGCAGTTCTTC | CASSDLTWDRYNEQFF
TRBD1 | TRBJ1-2 | . | TRBV9 | TGTGCCAGCAGCGTCTACAGGGGCCTCAACTATGGCTACACCTTC | CASSVYRGLNYGYTF
TRBD1 | TRBJ1-2 | . | TRBV7-9 | TGTGCCAGCAGCATCCCGGGACAGGGGAAAGGCTACACCTTC | CASSIPGQGKGYTF
. | TRBJ2-7 | few | TRBV4-2 | TGTGCCAGCTTCCTCCAGGGAACGTCCTACGAGCAGTACTTC | CASFLQGTSYEQYF
. | TRBJ2-1 | . | TRBV5-4 | TGTGCCAGCAGCTCCCGCGGGATTTCGGACAATGAGCAGTTCTTC | CASSSRGISDNEQFF
TRBD2 | TRBJ2-3 | . | TRBV7-2 | TGTGCCAGCAGCTCTAGCGGGAGTGTCGCAGATACGCAGTATTTT | CASSSSGSVADTQYF
. | TRBJ1-1 | . | TRBV9 | TGTGCCAGCAGCTCGTCGGACAGTCACTCGAACACTGAAGCTTTCTTT | CASSSSDSHSNTEAFF
TRBD2 | TRBJ2-5 | . | TRBV5-1 | TGCGCCAGCAGCTTGGCAGGGAGGGAAGAGACCCAGTACTTC | CASSLAGREETQYF
. | TRBJ1-3 | . | TRBV6-1 | TGTGCCAGCAGTGGGGGACTTCCCGGATCTGGAAACACCATATATTTT | CASSGGLPGSGNTIYF
. | TRBJ1-1 | . | TRBV29-1 | TGCAGCGTTGAAACTCAAGGGACAAGTGCGGCTTTCTTT | CSVETQGTSAAFF
. | TRBJ2-4 | . | TRBV7-3 | TGTGCCAGCAGCCAGGTTGCGGGGGCCAAAAACAGTCAGTACTTC | CASSQVAGAKNSQYF
. | TRBJ2-7 | . | TRBV27 | TGTGCCAGCAGTGCCCACGAGGCTCTCGAGCAGTACTTC | CASSAHEALEQYF
. | TRBJ2-5 | . | TRBV7-2 | TGTGCCAGCAGCTTAATTAGCTTGCAAGAGACCCAGTACTTC | CASSLISLQETQYF
. | TRBJ1-1 | . | TRBV14 | TGTGCCAGCAGCCAAGAGATACGGGGGTTGAACACTGAAGCTTTCTTT | CASSQEIRGLNTEAFF
TRBD1 | TRBJ2-3 | . | TRBV7-7 | TGTGCCAGCAGCTTAAACGCAGGGGGCTCGAGAACAGATACGCAGTATTTT | CASSLNAGGSRTDTQYF
. | TRBJ1-2 | once | TRBV19 | TGTGCCAGTAGTAAAGGAGTGAACTATGGCTACACCTTC | CASSKGVNYGYTF
TRBD1 | TRBJ2-1 | . | TRBV7-3 | TGTGCCAGCGCCCAGGGACAGTGGGGCAATGAGCAGTTCTTC | CASAQGQWGNEQFF
TRBD2 | TRBJ2-7 | . | TRBV6-5 | TGTGCCAGCAGTTACTCGAGTCTAGCGGGCTACGAGCAGTACTTC | CASSYSSLAGYEQYF
TRBD2 | TRBJ2-7 | once | TRBV7-2 | TGTGCCAGCAGCTCATCTAGCGGGAGAAGTACGTACGAGCAGTACTTC | CASSSSSGRSTYEQYF
. | TRBJ2-5 | . | TRBV11-2 | TGTGCCAGCAGCTCAATTCGTGGGCGGGGAGGAGAGACCCAGTACTTC | CASSSIRGRGGETQYF
. | TRBJ1-3 | . | TRBV6-1 | TGTGCCAGCAGTGAAGACAGGGTTTCGGGAAACACCATATATTTT | CASSEDRVSGNTIYF
. | TRBJ1-2 | . | TRBV15 | TGTGCCACCAGCAGGGACAGCTCCTATGGCTACACCTTC | CATSRDSSYGYTF
. | TRBJ2-2 | . | TRBV18 | TGTGCCAGCTCATCCCTGGACAGAAACACCGGGGAGCTGTTTTTT | CASSSLDRNTGELFF
. | TRBJ1-6 | once | TRBV11-2 | TGTGCCAGCAGCCTAGGGGACAATGAGTATTCACCCCTCCACTTT | CASSLGDNEYSPLHF
TRBD1 | TRBJ1-2 | . | TRBV28 | TGTGCCAGCAGTCTAGGGACAGGGGCACTTGATGGCTACACCTTC | CASSLGTGALDGYTF
. | TRBJ1-1 | . | TRBV5-1 | TGCGCCAGCACCTCCCAGGGCGGCGCTTTGAACACTGAAGCTTTCTTT | CASTSQGGALNTEAFF
. | TRBJ2-7 | . | TRBV11-2 | TGTGCCAGCAGCTTAGTCGGGATGTCCTACGAGCAGTACTTC | CASSLVGMSYEQYF
TRBD1 | TRBJ1-5 | . | TRBV18 | TGTGCCAGCTCACCAGGGACAGGGGGCTGGGTTCAGCCCCAGCATTTT | CASSPGTGGWVQPQHF
. | TRBJ2-7 | many | TRBV7-9 | TGTGCCAGCAGCTCCCCGGGTGTCGAGCAGTACTTC | CASSSPGVEQYF
. | TRBJ2-7 | . | TRBV10-3 | TGTGCCATCAGTGAAGGGGGCGCGGGGTACGAGCAGTACTTC | CAISEGGAGYEQYF
. | TRBJ2-3 | . | TRBV29-1 | TGCAGCGTTGGGACACTGACTGTCACAGATACGCAGTATTTT | CSVGTLTVTDTQYF